This T cell receptor beta chain emerged from a study of blood T cell repertoires in COVID-19. In germline, CDR1 is SGHRS, CDR2 YFSETQ. V was clipped by 4 bases and J by 5 bases; unmatched bases: 5. This CDR3 is built from 13 residues. Using immunoSEQ multiplex PCR, the repertoire was profiled, and TCRdb retains in-frame clones only, with some absent. This table holds 200,000 to 250,000 clones, approximately 78% found once. The sequence came from a woman aged 70-85 years with COVID-19, enrolled during active disease. The sample was peripheral blood. The chain links TRBV5-1 to TRBJ2-5; the match to TRBD1 covers 7 bases. DNA for the CDR3: TGCGCCAGCAGCAAGGGGGCCACCGAGACCCAGTACTTC. Protein: CASSKGATETQYF.